One sample yielded the 17 T cell receptor beta chains listed below, sequenced in a study of response to subunit inactivated influenza vaccine. TCRdb independently ran MiXCR on the RT-PCR reads; one entry per CDR3 protein. The sample lists about 520,000 distinct CDR3 sequences; around 7.9% were seen once. The sample here was PBMCs from blood, taken approximately 25 months after vaccination. The receptor set was obtained from a man between 50 and 69 years old who received an inactivated influenza vaccine.

This clonotype appeared a few times. J is TRBJ1-1 and V is TRBV4-3; tentative D call: TRBD1 (5 bases). The V end was cut by 10 bases, the J end by 5 bases, with 26 bases between. The germline CDR1 and CDR2 sequences are LGHNA and YSLEER. The CDR3 has 16 amino acids. The CDR3 is CATFQGGAGRFTEAFF. The CDR3 DNA reads as TGCGCCACCTTTCAAGGCGGGGCAGGGCGATTTACTGAAGCTTTCTTT.

This clonotype was picked up a small number of times. The CDR3 nucleotides read TGTGCCAGCAGCTTCAGGGGGATTAACACCGGGGAGCTGTTTTTT. This codes for CASSFRGINTGELFF. This chain connects TRBV7-9 to TRBJ2-2, with 7 bases that match TRBD1. The germline gives CDR1 SEHNR, CDR2 FQNEAQ (reference sequence). After removal of 3 bases from V and 2 bases from J, the junction contained 3 bases not matched to a gene. The CDR3 covers 15 residues. The full variable domain, its missing parts supplied by reference TRBV7-9 and TRBJ2-2, is DTGVSQNPRHKITKRGQNVTFRCDPISEHNRLYWYRQTLGQGPEFLTYFQNEAQLEKSRLLSDRFSAERPKGSFSTLEIQRTEQGDSAMYLCASSFRGINTGELFFGEGSRLTVL.

V is TRBV6-1 and J is TRBJ2-7, with TRBD1 as a possible D gene (6 bases). This CDR3 comprises 13 residues. Germline CDR1 reads MNHNS; CDR2 reads SASEGT. The V gene lost 6 bases and the J gene lost 1 base, with 10 bases spanning the gap. CDR3 bases: TGTGCCAGCAGGGACAGTGCTTCCTACGAGCAGTACTTC. The encoded protein is CASRDSASYEQYF.

The sample holds a few counts of this clonotype. This chain connects TRBV6-2 or TRBV6-3 to TRBJ2-1; a weak D match, TRBD1 (6 bases). The length of the CDR3 is 15 residues. Germline lookup yields CDR1 MNHEY and CDR2 SVGEGT. V was shortened by 3 bases and J by 3 bases, with 12 bases between the two germline ends. CDR3 in DNA: TGTGCCAGCAGTTATAGCAGGGGATACTACAATGAGCAGTTCTTC. Its translation is CASSYSRGYYNEQFF.

This clonotype was seen repeatedly, ten times or more. This rearrangement joins TRBV7-9 to TRBJ2-7; perhaps TRBD2 as D (5 bases). Germline CDR1 reads SEHNR; CDR2 reads FQNEAQ (reference sequence). The V end was cut by 3 bases, the J end by 4 bases, with 10 bases between. This CDR3 is built from 13 residues. This chain's CDR3 is CASSFEAAYEQYF. The CDR3 nucleotides read TGTGCCAGCAGCTTTGAAGCGGCTTACGAGCAGTACTTC.

This clonotype was observed at least ten times. The chain employs TRBV11-2 and TRBJ2-3; no clear D gene. Looked up from germline, CDR1 is SGHAT and CDR2 is FQNNGV. V lost 0 bases to trimming and J lost 3 bases, with 7 bases between them. The CDR3 totals 14 residues. The CDR3 is CASSLEAVTDTQYF. CDR3 coding DNA: TGTGCCAGCAGCTTAGAGGCCGTAACAGATACGCAGTATTTT. Filled out from reference TRBV11-2 and TRBJ2-3, the complete variable domain reads EAGVAQSPRYKIIEKRQSVAFWCNPISGHATLYWYQQILGQGPKLLIQFQNNGVVDDSQLPKDRFSAERLKGVDSTLKIQPAKLEDSAVYLCASSLEAVTDTQYFGPGTRLTVL.

The table lists this clonotype with many counts. The V and J genes are TRBV20-1 and TRBJ2-2; no clear D gene. The CDR3 is 13 residues long. Germline V gene data show CDR1 as DFQATT and CDR2 as SNEGSKA (reference sequence). Between the trimmed V and J ends, which lost 3 bases and 0 bases, there was a span of 5 bases. CDR3 in amino acids: CSASTTNTGELFF. Here the CDR3 DNA reads TGCAGTGCTAGTACAACGAACACCGGGGAGCTGTTTTTT.

This clonotype was counted only a few times. V is TRBV28 and J is TRBJ1-1; D remains ambiguous. With 8 bases removed from V and 5 bases from J, the gap between germline ends came to 9 bases. From germline, CDR1 is MDHEN and CDR2 SYDVKM. The CDR3 is 11 amino acids. The CDR3 loop is CASGEATEAFF. Here the CDR3 DNA reads TGTGCCAGCGGCGAAGCAACTGAAGCTTTCTTT.

This clonotype has a handful of counts. V and J are TRBV7-2 and TRBJ2-5; 8 positions agree with TRBD1. V lost 5 bases and J lost 5; bases outside the gene matches: 4. This CDR3 has 13 amino acids. Germline V gene lookup returns CDR1 SGHTA and CDR2 FQGNSA. The DNA for the CDR3 is TGTGCCAGCAGCGGACAGGGTTACGAGACCCAGTACTTC. Translating gives CASSGQGYETQYF.

A few counts support this clonotype. V and J are TRBV11-2 and TRBJ1-6; 8 bases are shared with TRBD1. This CDR3 comprises 19 residues. With 2 bases clipped from V and 2 bases from J, the junction kept 11 bases outside the gene matches. In germline, CDR1 is SGHAT, CDR2 FQNNGV. CDR3 in DNA: TGTGCCAGCAGCTTAACAGGGGGGCAGGGATGGACCTATAATTCACCCCTCCACTTT. Residues: CASSLTGGQGWTYNSPLHF.

This clonotype was observed a few times. V usage is TRBV12-3 or TRBV12-4 and J usage is TRBJ1-2; D may be TRBD1 (5 bases). The V gene lost 6 bases and the J gene lost 4 bases, with 12 bases spanning the gap. This CDR3 contains 13 residues. The CDR3 DNA follows: TGTGCCAGCAGCCCAGGGCCCCTCTATGGCTACACCTTC. This encodes CASSPGPLYGYTF.

In its sample, this clonotype was seen a few times. The chain joins TRBV4-2 to TRBJ1-2, with D uncertain. CDR1 and CDR2 (germline): LGHNA, YNFKEQ. This CDR3 is built from 11 residues. With 5 bases removed from V and 7 bases from J, the gap between germline ends came to 8 bases. CDR3 loop: CASSGVSGYTF. DNA of the CDR3: TGTGCCAGCAGCGGTGTATCTGGCTACACCTTC.

In its sample, this clonotype was seen a few times. The chain is built from TRBV7-2 and TRBJ1-3; D call uncertain. V was shortened by 0 bases and J by 4 bases, with 10 bases between the two germline ends. CDR1 SGHTA and CDR2 FQGNSA come from the germline V gene. The CDR3 totals 15 residues. The CDR3 reads CASSLAGSQGNTIYF. The CDR3 DNA is TGTGCCAGCAGCTTAGCGGGTTCTCAGGGAAACACCATATATTTT.

At least ten counts were recorded for this clonotype. The chain has TRBV5-1 and TRBJ2-7; the D is unclear. The CDR3 covers 13 residues. Germline V gene sequence: CDR1 SGHRS, CDR2 YFSETQ. Deletions cut 1 base from V and 7 bases from J, with 12 bases between. The CDR3 sequence is CASSLSSPGEQYF. The CDR3 DNA follows: TGCGCCAGCAGCTTGTCCTCCCCTGGAGAGCAGTACTTC.

Many counts were recorded for this clonotype. CDR3 sequence (DNA): TGTGCCAGCACCCTCTCCCCGCCCTTAGAAGCTGATACGCAGTATTTT. This gives the protein CASTLSPPLEADTQYF. V usage is TRBV12-3 or TRBV12-4 and J usage is TRBJ2-3; D remains ambiguous. Trimming pared 7 bases from V and 6 bases from J, leaving 23 bases between. The CDR3 consists of 16 residues.

This clonotype was seen a handful of times. This sequence joins TRBV6-2 or TRBV6-3 and TRBJ2-1, with D perhaps assigned TRBD1 or TRBD2 (6 bases each). Germline-derived CDR1 and CDR2 are MNHEY and SVGEGT. CDR3 length: 17 amino acids. Trimming shortened V by 6 bases and J by 3 bases, and 21 bases separated the two germline ends. The CDR3, as DNA: TGTGCCAGCAGCCCCCCGACGGGGGTAGGGGGCTACAATGAGCAGTTCTTC. This encodes CASSPPTGVGGYNEQFF.

At least ten counts were recorded for this clonotype. CDR3: CASSLRLAPDTQYF. The CDR3, as DNA: TGTGCCAGCAGTTTAAGGCTAGCCCCAGATACGCAGTATTTT. The rearrangement joins TRBV12-3 or TRBV12-4 to TRBJ2-3; a weak D match, TRBD2 (5 bases). With 2 bases removed from V and 4 bases from J, the gap between germline ends came to 10 bases. The CDR3 length is 14 residues.